This paragraph reports one TCR beta chain. The clone's antigen remains unknown. There are no base qualities to consult, and no much larger clone falls within one base. Preparation of the library involved the immunoSEQ multiplex PCR assay. The original pipeline was this. A statistical classification framework was built for diagnosing cytomegalovirus status from the catalog of TCR beta chain sequences. Held by TCRdb, this immuneACCESS table contains in-frame sequences only and omits some clones. Under half of the omission traces to an unresolved V gene where checked; the cause of the rest is unknown. V, J and clone size are taken as reported in that table, and D and trimming were inferred from the DNA itself. Counted in this sample were 350,000 or so clones; 86% of them appeared once. The leading ten clones occupy more than 0.8% of the sample. The data are from a study of cytomegalovirus exposure and HLA in healthy donors (dated by TCRdb to 2015 to 2018). For the study in its entirety: The roughly 670 repertoires of the first cohort and the approximately 110 validation repertoires were produced on the same platform, according to a later analysis. The study was designed to test whether signatures of past pathogen exposure could be identified by cataloging public T cell receptors. Besides the first cohort of approximately 710 subjects, a separate validation cohort made up of over 100 different subjects was used. To predict cytomegalovirus infection status, the study brought together high-throughput TCR immunosequencing, statistical association of individual TCRs with disease status, and machine learning.

Findings and caveats that apply to the study as a whole: Most TCR sequences were seen in very few donors, while some public TCRs were found in many individuals. The study listed approximately 160 TCR beta chains as associated with cytomegalovirus. The authors suggested that the approach could potentially be generalized to other disease states and immunological phenotypes. In a later analysis, TCRs clustered in the first cohort were found to also tend to co-occur in the roughly 120 validation repertoires, with roughly 93% of cluster scores above 0. The classifier was reported to diagnose cytomegalovirus status with high specificity and sensitivity in both the original and validation cohorts. A later analysis had no HLA typing for the validation cohort, so co-occurrence there was scored across all 120 or so repertoires. A few of the identified cytomegalovirus-associated TCR beta chains were confirmed in vitro to be specific for cytomegalovirus antigens.

Donors formed part of the validation cohort, which comprised 120 subjects and was distinct from the first cohort of under 750 subjects. Trimming at the junction amounts to 2 bases on V and 0 bases on J, and the germline ends lie 8 bases apart. CDR1 and CDR2, looked up from the germline V gene, are SGHVS and FQNEAQ. The CDR3 covers 14 residues, taking in both the cysteine and the phenylalanine. CDR3 DNA is the only sequence kept; it has 42 bases, read in frame from the first base. The material sequenced was PBMCs. Rearrangement joined TRBV7-8 to TRBJ2-7; the D gene is not confidently resolved. This clonotype originated in a young woman in good health and CMV-seronegative. The CDR3 region has the sequence CASSLTLDSYEQYF. The nucleotide sequence is TGTGCCAGCAGCTTAACTCTCGACTCCTACGAGCAGTACTTC.